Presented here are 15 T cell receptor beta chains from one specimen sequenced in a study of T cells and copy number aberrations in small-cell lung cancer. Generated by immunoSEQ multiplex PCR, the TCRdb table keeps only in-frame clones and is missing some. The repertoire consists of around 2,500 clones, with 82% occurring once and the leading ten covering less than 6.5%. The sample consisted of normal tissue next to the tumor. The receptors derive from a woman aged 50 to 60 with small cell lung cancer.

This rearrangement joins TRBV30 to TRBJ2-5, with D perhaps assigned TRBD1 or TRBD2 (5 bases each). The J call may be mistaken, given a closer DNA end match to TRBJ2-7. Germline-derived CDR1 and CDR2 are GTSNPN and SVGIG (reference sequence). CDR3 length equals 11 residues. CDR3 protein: CALGRYYEQYF. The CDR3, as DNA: TGTGCCTTGGGACGGTACTACGAGCAGTACTTC.

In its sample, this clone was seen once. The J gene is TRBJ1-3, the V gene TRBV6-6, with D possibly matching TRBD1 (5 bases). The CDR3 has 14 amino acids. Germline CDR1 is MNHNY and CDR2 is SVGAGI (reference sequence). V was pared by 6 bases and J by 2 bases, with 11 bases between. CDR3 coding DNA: TGTGCCAGCAGCCCCAGGGCGACTGGAAACACCATATATTTT. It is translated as CASSPRATGNTIYF.

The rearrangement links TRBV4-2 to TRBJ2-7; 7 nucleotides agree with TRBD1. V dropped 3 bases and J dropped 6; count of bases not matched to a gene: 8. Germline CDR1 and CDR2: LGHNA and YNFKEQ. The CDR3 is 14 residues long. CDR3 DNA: TGTGCCAGCAGCCAGGACAGGAGGCGAGGCGAGCAGTACTTC. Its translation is CASSQDRRRGEQYF.

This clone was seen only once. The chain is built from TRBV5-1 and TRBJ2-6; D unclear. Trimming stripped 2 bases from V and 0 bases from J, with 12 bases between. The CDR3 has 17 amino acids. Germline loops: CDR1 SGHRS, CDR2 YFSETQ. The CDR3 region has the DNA TGCGCCAGCAGCTTACATGGCAGTAGCTCTGGGGCCAACGTCCTGACTTTC. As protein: CASSLHGSSSGANVLTF.

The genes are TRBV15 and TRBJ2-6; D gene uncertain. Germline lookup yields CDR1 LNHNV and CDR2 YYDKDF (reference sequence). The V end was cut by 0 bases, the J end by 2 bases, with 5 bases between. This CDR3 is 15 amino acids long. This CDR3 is CATSRDQAGANVLTF. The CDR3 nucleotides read TGTGCCACCAGCAGAGATCAAGCTGGGGCCAACGTCCTGACTTTC.

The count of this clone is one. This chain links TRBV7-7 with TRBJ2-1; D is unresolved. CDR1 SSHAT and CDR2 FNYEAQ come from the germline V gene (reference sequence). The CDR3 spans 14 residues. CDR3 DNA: TGTGCTAGGGTTGCCTGGAGCTCCTACAATGAGCAGTTCTTC. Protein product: CARVAWSSYNEQFF. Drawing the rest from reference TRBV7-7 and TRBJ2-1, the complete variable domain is GAGVSQSPRYKVTKRGQDVTLRCDPISSHATLYWYQQALGQGPEFLTYFNYEAQPDKSGLPSDRFSAERPEGSISTLTIQRTEQRDSAMYRCARVAWSSYNEQFFGPGTRLTVL.

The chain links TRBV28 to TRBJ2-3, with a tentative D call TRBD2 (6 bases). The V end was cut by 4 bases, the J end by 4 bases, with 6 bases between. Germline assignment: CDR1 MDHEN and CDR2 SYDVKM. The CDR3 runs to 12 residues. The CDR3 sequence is CASSWGADTQYF. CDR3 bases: TGTGCCAGCAGTTGGGGGGCAGATACGCAGTATTTT.

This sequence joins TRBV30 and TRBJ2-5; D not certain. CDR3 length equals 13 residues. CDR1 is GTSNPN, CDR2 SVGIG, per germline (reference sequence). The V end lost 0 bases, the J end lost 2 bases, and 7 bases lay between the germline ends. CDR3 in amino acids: CAWSVGRQETQYF. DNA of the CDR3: TGTGCCTGGAGTGTTGGCCGACAAGAGACCCAGTACTTC.

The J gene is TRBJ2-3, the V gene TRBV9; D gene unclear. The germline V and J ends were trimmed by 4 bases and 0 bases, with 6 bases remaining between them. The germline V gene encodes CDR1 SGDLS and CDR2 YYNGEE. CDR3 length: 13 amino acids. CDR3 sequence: CASSKTSTDTQYF. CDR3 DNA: TGTGCCAGCAGCAAAACTAGCACAGATACGCAGTATTTT.

CDR3 residues: CASSLLTRTDIYF. The CDR3 DNA reads as TGTGCCAGTAGTTTACTGACCCGAACGGACATATATTTT. This chain joins TRBV19 and TRBJ1-3; the D is unclear. This CDR3 is built from 13 residues. Germline V gives CDR1 LNHDA, CDR2 SQIVND (reference sequence). Trimming left V 5 bases short and J 12 bases short, with 17 bases between.

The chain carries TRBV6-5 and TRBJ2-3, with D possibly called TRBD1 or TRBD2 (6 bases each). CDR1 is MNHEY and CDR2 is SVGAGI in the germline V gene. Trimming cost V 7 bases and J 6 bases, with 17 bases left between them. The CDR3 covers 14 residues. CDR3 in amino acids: CASIPLGGRDTQYF. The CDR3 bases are TGTGCCAGCATACCTCTGGGGGGCAGGGATACGCAGTATTTT.

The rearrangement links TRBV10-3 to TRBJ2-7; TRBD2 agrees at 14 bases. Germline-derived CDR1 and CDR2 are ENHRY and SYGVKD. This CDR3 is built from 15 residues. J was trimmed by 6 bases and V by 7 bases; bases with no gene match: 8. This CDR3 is CAITPGLAGEGEQYF. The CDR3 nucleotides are TGTGCCATCACCCCGGGACTAGCGGGAGAAGGCGAGCAGTACTTC.

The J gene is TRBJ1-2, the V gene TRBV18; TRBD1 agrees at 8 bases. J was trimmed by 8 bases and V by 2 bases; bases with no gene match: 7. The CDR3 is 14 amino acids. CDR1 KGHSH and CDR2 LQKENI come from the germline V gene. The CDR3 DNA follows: TGTGCCAGCTCACCAGGTCTACAGGGGGACGGCTACACCTTC. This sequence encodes CASSPGLQGDGYTF.

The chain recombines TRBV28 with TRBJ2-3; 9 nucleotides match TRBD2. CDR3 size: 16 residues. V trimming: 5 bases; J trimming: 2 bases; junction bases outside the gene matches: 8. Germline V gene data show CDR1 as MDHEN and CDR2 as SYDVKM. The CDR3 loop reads CASSKEAGGYTDTQYF. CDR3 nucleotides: TGTGCCAGCAGTAAAGAAGCGGGAGGTTACACAGATACGCAGTATTTT.

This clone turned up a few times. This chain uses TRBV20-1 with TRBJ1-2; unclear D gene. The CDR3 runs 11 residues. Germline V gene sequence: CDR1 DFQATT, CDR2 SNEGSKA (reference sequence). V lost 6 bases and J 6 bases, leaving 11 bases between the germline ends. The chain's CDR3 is CSADDENGYTF. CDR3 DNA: TGCAGTGCCGACGACGAAAATGGCTACACCTTC.